This T cell receptor (beta chain) was identified during a study of long-term antiretroviral therapy in people with HIV. It was version v3.0 of the immunoSEQ assay that was run at survey level. This table comes from immunoSEQ multiplex PCR, and its TCRdb copy is limited to in-frame clones, with some not included. There are over 25,000 clones in the sample; about 86% occur only once, and around 4.5% lies in the top ten. Each participant with HIV received care in the United States. This CDR3 has 14 residues. V lost 2 bases and J 11 bases, leaving 15 bases between the germline ends. CDR1 is MNHEY and CDR2 is SVGAGI in the germline V gene. Study findings and constraints: On ART adherence, viral resistance or therapy changes, no data were available.

This clone is a singleton in its sample. Its antigen remains unidentified. The sample was unsorted PBMCs, taken 0.8 years after starting antiretroviral therapy. This TCR derives from a woman between 25 and 40 years old with HIV. V gene TRBV6-5 combines with J gene TRBJ1-4; no firm D call. CDR3 region: CASSYGNLKEKLFF. In DNA form, the CDR3 reads TGTGCCAGCAGTTACGGCAACCTTAAGGAGAAACTGTTTTTT.